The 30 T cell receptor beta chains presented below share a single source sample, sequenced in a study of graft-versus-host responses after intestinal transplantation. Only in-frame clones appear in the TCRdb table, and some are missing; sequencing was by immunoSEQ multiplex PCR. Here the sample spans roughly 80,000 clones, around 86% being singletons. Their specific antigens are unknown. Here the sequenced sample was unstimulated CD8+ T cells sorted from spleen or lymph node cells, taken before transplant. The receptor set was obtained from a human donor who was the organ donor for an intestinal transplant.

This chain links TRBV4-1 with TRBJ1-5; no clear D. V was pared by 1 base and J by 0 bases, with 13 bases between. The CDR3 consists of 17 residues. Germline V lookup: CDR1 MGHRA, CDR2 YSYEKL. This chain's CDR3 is CASSQVVASYSNQPQHF. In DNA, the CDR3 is TGCGCCAGCAGCCAAGTAGTAGCATCTTATAGCAATCAGCCCCAGCATTTT.

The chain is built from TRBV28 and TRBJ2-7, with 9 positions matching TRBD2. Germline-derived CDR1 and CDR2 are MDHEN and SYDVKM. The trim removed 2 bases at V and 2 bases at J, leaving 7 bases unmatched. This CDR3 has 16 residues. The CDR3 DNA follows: TGTGCCAGCAGTTTAACCCTGGGCGGGGGGGCCTACGAGCAGTACTTC. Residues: CASSLTLGGGAYEQYF.

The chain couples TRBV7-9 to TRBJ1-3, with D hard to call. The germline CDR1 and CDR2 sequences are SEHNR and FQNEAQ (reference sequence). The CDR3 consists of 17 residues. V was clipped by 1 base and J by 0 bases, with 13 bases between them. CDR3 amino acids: CASSLEAFGVSGNTIYF. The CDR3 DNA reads TGTGCCAGCAGCTTAGAGGCATTCGGGGTCTCTGGAAACACCATATATTTT.

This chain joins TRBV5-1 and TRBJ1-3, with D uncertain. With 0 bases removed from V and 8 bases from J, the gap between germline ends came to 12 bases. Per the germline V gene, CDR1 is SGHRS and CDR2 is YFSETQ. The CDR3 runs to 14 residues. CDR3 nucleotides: TGCGCCAGCAGCTTGGTGGGGATTTTAGACACCATATATTTT. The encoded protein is CASSLVGILDTIYF.

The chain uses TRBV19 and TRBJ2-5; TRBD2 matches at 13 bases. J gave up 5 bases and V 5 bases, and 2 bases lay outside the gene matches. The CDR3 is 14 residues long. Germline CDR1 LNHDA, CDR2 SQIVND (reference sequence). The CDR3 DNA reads TGTGCCAGTAGTGGACTAGCGGGGGTGGAGACCCAGTACTTC. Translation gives CASSGLAGVETQYF.

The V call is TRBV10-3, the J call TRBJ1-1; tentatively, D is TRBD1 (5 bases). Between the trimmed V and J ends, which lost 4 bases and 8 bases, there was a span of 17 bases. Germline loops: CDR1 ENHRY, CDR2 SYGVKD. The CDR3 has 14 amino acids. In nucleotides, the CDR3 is TGTGCCATCAGTGCAGACAAGGGGTGGGGGGAAGCTTTCTTT. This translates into CAISADKGWGEAFF.

The CDR3 coding sequence is TGTGCCAGTAGTATGACCGGGACAGGGATTGTTGAAGCTTTCTTT. It is translated as CASSMTGTGIVEAFF. V gene TRBV19 combines with J gene TRBJ1-1; 9 positions match TRBD1. With 3 bases clipped from V and 7 bases from J, the junction kept 9 bases outside the gene matches. The CDR3 extends over 15 amino acids. Germline V lookup: CDR1 LNHDA, CDR2 SQIVND (reference sequence).

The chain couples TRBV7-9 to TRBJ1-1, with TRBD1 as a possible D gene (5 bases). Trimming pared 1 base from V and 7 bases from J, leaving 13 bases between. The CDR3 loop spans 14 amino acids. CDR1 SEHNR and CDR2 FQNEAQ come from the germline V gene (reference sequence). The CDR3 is CASSLVGGGFEAFF. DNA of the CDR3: TGTGCCAGCAGCTTAGTGGGTGGGGGGTTTGAAGCTTTCTTT.

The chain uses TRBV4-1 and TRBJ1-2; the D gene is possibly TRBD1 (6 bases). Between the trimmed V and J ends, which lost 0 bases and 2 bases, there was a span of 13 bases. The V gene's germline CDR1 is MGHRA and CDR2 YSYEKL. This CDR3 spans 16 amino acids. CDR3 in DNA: TGCGCCAGCAGCCAAGATCCGGGGGCGGCGAACTATGGCTACACCTTC. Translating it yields CASSQDPGAANYGYTF.

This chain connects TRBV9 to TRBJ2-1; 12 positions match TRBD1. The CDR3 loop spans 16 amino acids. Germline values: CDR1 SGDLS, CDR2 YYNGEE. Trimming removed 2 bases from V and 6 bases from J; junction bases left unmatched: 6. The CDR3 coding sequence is TGTGCCAGCAGCGTCCACCCGGGACAGGGGGCCAATGAGCAGTTCTTC. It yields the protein CASSVHPGQGANEQFF. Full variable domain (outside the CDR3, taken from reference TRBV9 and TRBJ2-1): DSGVTQTPKHLITATGQRVTLRCSPRSGDLSVYWYQQSLDQGLQFLIQYYNGEERAKGNILERFSAQQFPDLHSELNLSSLELGDSALYFCASSVHPGQGANEQFFGPGTRLTVL.

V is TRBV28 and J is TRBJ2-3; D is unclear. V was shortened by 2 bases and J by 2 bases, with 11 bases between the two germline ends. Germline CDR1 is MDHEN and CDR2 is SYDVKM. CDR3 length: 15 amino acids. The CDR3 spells CASSLLSRNTDTQYF. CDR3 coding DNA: TGTGCCAGCAGTTTACTATCCAGAAACACAGATACGCAGTATTTT.

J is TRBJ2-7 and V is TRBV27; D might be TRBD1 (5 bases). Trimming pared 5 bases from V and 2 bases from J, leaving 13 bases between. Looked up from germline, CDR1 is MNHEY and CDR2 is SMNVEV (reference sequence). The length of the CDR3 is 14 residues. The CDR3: CASSRRTPTYEQYF. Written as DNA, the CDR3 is TGTGCCAGCAGTAGACGGACACCCACCTACGAGCAGTACTTC.

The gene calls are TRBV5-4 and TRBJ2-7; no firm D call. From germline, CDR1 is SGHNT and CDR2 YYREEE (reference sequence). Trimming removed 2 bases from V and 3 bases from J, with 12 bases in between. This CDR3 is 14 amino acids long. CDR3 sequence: CASSLEVEYYEQYF. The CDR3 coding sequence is TGTGCCAGCAGCTTAGAGGTTGAGTACTACGAGCAGTACTTC.

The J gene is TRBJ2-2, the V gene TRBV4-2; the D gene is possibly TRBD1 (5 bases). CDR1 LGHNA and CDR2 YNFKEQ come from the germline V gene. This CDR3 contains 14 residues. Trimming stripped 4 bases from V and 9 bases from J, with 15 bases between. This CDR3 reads CASSPTLTGRELFF. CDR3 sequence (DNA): TGTGCCAGCAGCCCTACACTTACAGGCAGGGAGCTGTTTTTT.

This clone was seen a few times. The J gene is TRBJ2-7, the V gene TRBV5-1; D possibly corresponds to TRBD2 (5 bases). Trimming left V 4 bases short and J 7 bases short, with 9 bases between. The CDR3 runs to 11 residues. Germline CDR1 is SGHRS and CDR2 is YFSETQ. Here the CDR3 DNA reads TGCGCCAGCAGCCGAGGGTATGAGCAGTACTTC. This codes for CASSRGYEQYF.

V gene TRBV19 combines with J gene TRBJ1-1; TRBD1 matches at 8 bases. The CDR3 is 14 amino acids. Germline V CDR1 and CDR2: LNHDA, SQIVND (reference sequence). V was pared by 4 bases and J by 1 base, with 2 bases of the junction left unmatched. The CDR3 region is CASSTGGPNTEAFF. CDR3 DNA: TGTGCCAGTAGTACAGGGGGCCCGAACACTGAAGCTTTCTTT.

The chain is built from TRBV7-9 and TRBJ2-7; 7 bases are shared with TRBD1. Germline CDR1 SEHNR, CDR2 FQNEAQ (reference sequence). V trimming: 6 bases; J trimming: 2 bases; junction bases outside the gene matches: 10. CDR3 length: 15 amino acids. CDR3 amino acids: CASSEDRVETYEQYF. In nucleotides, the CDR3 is TGTGCCAGCAGTGAAGACAGGGTCGAAACCTACGAGCAGTACTTC.

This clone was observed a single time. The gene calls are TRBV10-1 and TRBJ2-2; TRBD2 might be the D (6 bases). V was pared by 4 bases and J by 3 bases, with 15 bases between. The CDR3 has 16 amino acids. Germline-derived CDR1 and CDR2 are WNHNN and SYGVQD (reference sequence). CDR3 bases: TGCGCCAGCAGTGGAAGGTCTAGCGTTGACACCGGGGAGCTGTTTTTT. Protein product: CASSGRSSVDTGELFF.

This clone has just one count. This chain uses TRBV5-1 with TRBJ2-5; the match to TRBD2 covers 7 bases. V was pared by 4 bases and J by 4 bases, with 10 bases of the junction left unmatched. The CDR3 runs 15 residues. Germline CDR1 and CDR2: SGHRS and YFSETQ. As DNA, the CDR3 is TGCGCCAGCAGCACAACGGGAGGAGTGGGAGAGACCCAGTACTTC. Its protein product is CASSTTGGVGETQYF.

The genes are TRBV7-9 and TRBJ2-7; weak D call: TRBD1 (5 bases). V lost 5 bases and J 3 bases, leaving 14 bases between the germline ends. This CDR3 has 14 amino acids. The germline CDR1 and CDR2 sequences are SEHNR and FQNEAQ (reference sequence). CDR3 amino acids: CASSPRTRSYEQYF. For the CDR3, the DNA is TGTGCCAGCAGCCCCCGGACAAGAAGCTACGAGCAGTACTTC.

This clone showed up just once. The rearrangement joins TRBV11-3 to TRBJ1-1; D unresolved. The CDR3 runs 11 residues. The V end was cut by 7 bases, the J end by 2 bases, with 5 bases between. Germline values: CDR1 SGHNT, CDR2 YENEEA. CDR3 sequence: CASNGNTEAFF. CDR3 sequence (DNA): TGTGCCAGCAATGGAAACACTGAAGCTTTCTTT.

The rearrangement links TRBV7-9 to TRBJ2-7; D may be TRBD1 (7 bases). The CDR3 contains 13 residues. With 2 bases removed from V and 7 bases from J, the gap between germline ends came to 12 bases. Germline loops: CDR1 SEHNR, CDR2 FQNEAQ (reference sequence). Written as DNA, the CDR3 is TGTGCCAGCAGCTTAAATCAGGGGGGAGAGCAGTACTTC. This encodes CASSLNQGGEQYF.

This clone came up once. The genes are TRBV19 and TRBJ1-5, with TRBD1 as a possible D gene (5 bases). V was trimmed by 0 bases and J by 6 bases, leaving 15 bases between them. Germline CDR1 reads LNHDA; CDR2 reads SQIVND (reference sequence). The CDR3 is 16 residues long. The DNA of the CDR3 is TGTGCCAGTAGTATAGACGGGGGAACCTACCCTCAGCCCCAGCATTTT. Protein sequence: CASSIDGGTYPQPQHF.

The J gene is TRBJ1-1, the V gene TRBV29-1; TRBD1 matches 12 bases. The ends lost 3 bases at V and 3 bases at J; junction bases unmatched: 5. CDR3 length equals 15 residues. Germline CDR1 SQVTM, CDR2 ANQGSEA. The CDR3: CSVDGGQGADTEAFF. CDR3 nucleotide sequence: TGCAGCGTTGATGGGGGACAGGGGGCTGACACTGAAGCTTTCTTT. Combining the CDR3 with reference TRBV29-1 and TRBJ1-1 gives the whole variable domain SAVISQKPSRDICQRGTSLTIQCQVDSQVTMMFWYRQQPGQSLTLIATANQGSEATYESGFVIDKFPISRPNLTFSTLTVSNMSPEDSSIYLCSVDGGQGADTEAFFGQGTRLTVV.

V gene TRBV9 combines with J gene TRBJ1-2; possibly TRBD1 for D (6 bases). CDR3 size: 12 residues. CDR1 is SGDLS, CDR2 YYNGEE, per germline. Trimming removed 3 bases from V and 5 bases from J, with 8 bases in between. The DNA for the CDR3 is TGTGCCAGCAGCGGGACAGAATATGGCTACACCTTC. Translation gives CASSGTEYGYTF.

CDR3 nucleotide sequence: TGTGCCAGCAGCGTAGTAGGAAGCTCTGGAAACACCATATATTTT. Translated, it gives CASSVVGSSGNTIYF. The genes are TRBV9 and TRBJ1-3; no definite D call. Germline V CDR1 and CDR2: SGDLS, YYNGEE. The germline V and J ends were trimmed by 0 bases and 0 bases, with 7 bases remaining between them. The CDR3 is 15 amino acids.

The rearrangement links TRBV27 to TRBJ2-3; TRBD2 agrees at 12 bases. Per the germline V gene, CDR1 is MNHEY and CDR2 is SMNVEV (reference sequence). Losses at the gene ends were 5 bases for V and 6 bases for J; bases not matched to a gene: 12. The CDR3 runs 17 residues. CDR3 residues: CASSPRTSGVNRDTQYF. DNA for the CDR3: TGTGCCAGCAGTCCCCGGACTAGCGGGGTCAATAGGGATACGCAGTATTTT.

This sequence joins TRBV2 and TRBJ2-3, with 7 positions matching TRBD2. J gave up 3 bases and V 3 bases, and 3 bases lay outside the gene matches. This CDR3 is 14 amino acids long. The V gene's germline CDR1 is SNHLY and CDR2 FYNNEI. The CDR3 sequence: CASSDGGGTDTQYF. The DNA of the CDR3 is TGTGCCAGCAGTGACGGGGGAGGGACAGATACGCAGTATTTT. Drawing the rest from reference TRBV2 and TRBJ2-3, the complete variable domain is EPEVTQTPSHQVTQMGQEVILRCVPISNHLYFYWYRQILGQKVEFLVSFYNNEISEKSEIFDDQFSVERPDGSNFTLKIRSTKLEDSAMYFCASSDGGGTDTQYFGPGTRLTVL.

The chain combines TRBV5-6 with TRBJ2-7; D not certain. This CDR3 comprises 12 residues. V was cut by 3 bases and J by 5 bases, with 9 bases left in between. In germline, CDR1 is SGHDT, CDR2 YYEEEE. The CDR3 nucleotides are TGTGCCAGCAGCTACCTTTTGAACGAGCAGTACTTC. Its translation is CASSYLLNEQYF. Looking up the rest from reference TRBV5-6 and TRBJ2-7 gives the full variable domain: DAGVTQSPTHLIKTRGQQVTLRCSPKSGHDTVSWYQQALGQGPQFIFQYYEEEERQRGNFPDRFSGHQFPNYSSELNVNALLLGDSALYLCASSYLLNEQYFGPGTRLTVT.

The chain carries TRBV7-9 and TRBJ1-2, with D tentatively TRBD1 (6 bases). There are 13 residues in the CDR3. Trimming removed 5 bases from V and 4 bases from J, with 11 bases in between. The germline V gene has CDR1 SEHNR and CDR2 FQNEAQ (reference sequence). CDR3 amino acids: CASSRGQLYGYTF. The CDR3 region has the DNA TGTGCCAGCAGCCGCGGACAGCTCTATGGCTACACCTTC.